These T cell receptor beta chains were read from a single sample in a study of blood T cells in healthy people across ages. TCRdb re-analysed the 5' RACE reads in MiXCR, keeping a single row per CDR3 protein. This sample has 1.5 million to 2 million distinct CDR3 sequences, with about 30% found just once. The sequenced sample consisted of blood. The receptors originated from a woman aged 25 to 39 in good health. CDR3s include the opening cysteine and the closing phenylalanine or tryptophan. The order of the fields is D gene, clone size, V gene, J gene, CDR3 protein, CDR3 DNA. A D gene is named only where the DNA matches it firmly. The listing skips clone size in some rows; elsewhere it reads once, few, many or a size class.

-	-	TRBV11-3	TRBJ2-7	CASSSHPTYEQYF	TGTGCCAGCAGCTCCCATCCCACCTACGAGCAGTACTTC
-	-	TRBV10-1	TRBJ2-3	CASSNQGLKDTQYF	TGCGCCAGCAGTAATCAGGGCTTAAAAGATACGCAGTATTTT
TRBD2	-	TRBV29-1	TRBJ2-1	CSVWTSGSDNEQFF	TGCAGCGTGTGGACTAGCGGGAGTGACAATGAGCAGTTCTTC
TRBD2	-	TRBV7-2	TRBJ2-3	CASSFAGGPDTQYF	TGTGCCAGCAGCTTTGCGGGAGGGCCGGATACGCAGTATTTT
-	few	TRBV7-2	TRBJ1-1	CASSLATGIAEAFF	TGTGCCAGCAGCTTAGCCACCGGGATTGCTGAAGCTTTCTTT
TRBD2	-	TRBV6-1	TRBJ2-7	CASSEYPVGGSGPNEQYF	TGTGCCAGCAGTGAATATCCTGTGGGGGGGTCGGGACCGAATGAGCAGTACTTC
-	-	TRBV2	TRBJ1-1	CASLAGAPEAFF	TGTGCCTCGCTGGCAGGGGCCCCTGAAGCTTTCTTT
TRBD1	-	TRBV4-1	TRBJ2-7	CASSQDLNRGEGEQYF	TGCGCCAGCAGCCAGGATTTAAACAGGGGAGAAGGCGAGCAGTACTTC
TRBD2	-	TRBV6-5	TRBJ2-3	CASSYSKGLAGSSTDTQYF	TGTGCCAGCAGTTACTCGAAGGGACTAGCGGGTTCTAGCACAGATACGCAGTATTTT
TRBD2	many	TRBV6-6	TRBJ2-7	CASSYSKGTRSDEQYF	TGTGCCAGCAGTTACTCGAAAGGGACTAGAAGCGACGAGCAGTACTTC
-	-	TRBV20-1	TRBJ2-3	CSARDGAADTQYF	TGCAGTGCTAGAGATGGAGCAGCAGATACGCAGTATTTT
TRBD2	few	TRBV2	TRBJ2-5	CASIRQREYQETQYF	TGTGCCAGCATTAGACAGCGGGAGTACCAAGAGACCCAGTACTTC
TRBD2	few	TRBV7-6	TRBJ2-3	CASSHPRAGGADTQYF	TGTGCCAGCAGCCACCCTAGAGCGGGGGGGGCGGATACGCAGTATTTT
-	many	TRBV28	TRBJ2-6	CASSTYRVRSGANVLTF	TGTGCCAGCAGCACGTACAGGGTGCGATCCGGGGCCAACGTCCTGACTTTC
-	-	TRBV19	TRBJ1-1	CATGRESEAFF	TGTGCCACCGGGCGGGAGTCTGAAGCTTTCTTT
TRBD1	-	TRBV18	TRBJ1-6	CASSPDRVINSPLHF	TGTGCCAGCTCCCCGGACAGGGTGATCAATTCACCCCTCCACTTT
-	-	TRBV20-1	TRBJ1-2	CSARAAGADRGYTF	TGCAGTGCTAGGGCGGCGGGGGCCGATAGGGGCTACACCTTC
-	-	TRBV2	TRBJ2-5	CASSTGRLETQYF	TGTGCCAGCAGTACCGGGCGGTTAGAGACCCAGTACTTC
TRBD2	-	TRBV7-9	TRBJ2-1	CASSLAASGRGEQFF	TGTGCCAGCAGCTTAGCGGCTAGCGGGCGGGGTGAGCAGTTCTTC
-	-	TRBV12-3/TRBV12-4	TRBJ2-1	CASSSQARVNNEQFF	TGTGCCAGCAGTTCACAGGCCCGGGTAAACAATGAGCAGTTCTTC
TRBD2	few	TRBV3-1	TRBJ2-1	CASSQEPSGGLYNEQFF	TGTGCCAGCAGCCAAGAACCAAGCGGGGGCCTTTACAATGAGCAGTTCTTC
TRBD1	many	TRBV6-1	TRBJ2-7	CASSDPRTGAYEQYF	TGTGCCAGCAGTGACCCCCGGACAGGGGCCTACGAGCAGTACTTC
-	-	TRBV14	TRBJ2-2	CASSQWNSGTGELFF	TGTGCCAGCAGCCAATGGAACAGCGGGACCGGGGAGCTGTTTTTT
TRBD2	few	TRBV20-1	TRBJ2-1	CSARLAGDEQFF	TGCAGTGCTAGACTAGCGGGGGATGAGCAGTTCTTC
TRBD2	few	TRBV20-1	TRBJ2-3	CSANSGTSGPGGSTDTQYF	TGCAGTGCTAATTCCGGGACTAGCGGCCCAGGGGGGTCCACAGATACGCAGTATTTT
-	few	TRBV15	TRBJ2-5	CATSRAGETQYF	TGTGCCACCAGCAGAGCTGGGGAGACCCAGTACTTC
TRBD2	-	TRBV9	TRBJ2-3	CASSASTSGIRTDTQYF	TGTGCCAGCAGCGCCTCGACTAGCGGGATTCGCACAGATACGCAGTATTTT
-	many	TRBV28	TRBJ2-7	CASRSRAAPGLYEQYF	TGTGCCAGCAGATCTCGGGCAGCGCCAGGACTCTACGAGCAGTACTTC
-	-	TRBV6-2/TRBV6-3	TRBJ2-5	CASKTGPFPYAQYF	TGTGCCAGCAAAACGGGACCATTTCCTTACGCGCAGTACTTC
TRBD2	many	TRBV10-3	TRBJ2-7	CAISEESSGSYEQYF	TGTGCCATCAGTGAGGAGTCTAGCGGGAGCTACGAGCAGTACTTC
-	-	TRBV4-1	TRBJ2-3	CASSPAPGLSTDTQYF	TGCGCCAGCAGCCCTGCTCCGGGACTTAGCACAGATACGCAGTATTTT
TRBD1	many	TRBV20-1	TRBJ2-4	CSASDRVAKNIQYF	TGCAGTGCGTCGGACAGGGTGGCCAAAAACATTCAGTACTTC
-	-	TRBV6-5	TRBJ1-4	CASSDSLNEKLFF	TGTGCCAGCAGCGACAGCCTTAATGAAAAACTGTTTTTT
-	-	TRBV28	TRBJ1-2	CASWESYGYTF	TGTGCCTCTTGGGAATCCTATGGCTACACCTTC
TRBD1	many	TRBV28	TRBJ2-5	CASSVQGAIGETQYF	TGTGCCAGCAGTGTACAGGGGGCGATCGGAGAGACCCAGTACTTC
TRBD1	-	TRBV18	TRBJ2-1	CASSPKGTVGSGNEQFF	TGTGCCAGCTCACCGAAGGGGACAGTGGGGTCCGGGAATGAGCAGTTCTTC
TRBD1	many	TRBV20-1	TRBJ2-1	CSAQVPSGTGQNEQFF	TGCAGTGCCCAGGTCCCCTCCGGGACAGGGCAAAATGAGCAGTTCTTC
-	few	TRBV20-1	TRBJ2-1	CSARPAGTYNEQFF	TGCAGTGCTAGACCAGCGGGGACATACAATGAGCAGTTCTTC
-	-	TRBV27	TRBJ2-7	CASSFLGRNEQYF	TGTGCCAGCAGTTTTCTAGGAAGGAATGAGCAGTACTTC
-	many	TRBV5-5	TRBJ1-2	CASSYRDTLTNYGYTF	TGTGCCAGCAGTTACCGGGACACCTTAACTAACTATGGCTACACCTTC
TRBD2	few	TRBV2	TRBJ2-4	CASNPGTSGVNIQYF	TGTGCCAGCAACCCCGGGACTAGCGGGGTGAACATTCAGTACTTC
-	few	TRBV18	TRBJ2-1	CASSPRFAGSSYNEQFF	TGTGCCAGCTCACCACGATTTGCGGGAAGCTCCTACAATGAGCAGTTCTTC
TRBD2	-	TRBV12-3/TRBV12-4	TRBJ2-3	CASSLALGGGHADTQYF	TGTGCCAGCAGTTTAGCACTCGGCGGGGGGCACGCAGATACGCAGTATTTT
-	-	TRBV12-3/TRBV12-4	TRBJ2-3	CASSLLAGVSTDTQYF	TGTGCCAGCAGTTTATTGGCCGGAGTGAGCACAGATACGCAGTATTTT
-	few	TRBV12-3/TRBV12-4	TRBJ2-2	CASRGGEPGELFF	TGTGCCAGCAGGGGGGGTGAGCCCGGGGAGCTGTTTTTT
-	many	TRBV10-3	TRBJ1-2	CAISEVALIGTDYGYTF	TGTGCCATCAGTGAGGTCGCTTTAATCGGGACGGATTATGGCTACACCTTC
-	few	TRBV12-3/TRBV12-4	TRBJ2-1	CASTEPPMGEQFF	TGTGCCAGCACCGAACCGCCGATGGGGGAGCAGTTCTTC
TRBD1	-	TRBV9	TRBJ2-7	CASSVSGQYYEQYF	TGTGCCAGCAGCGTCTCGGGACAGTACTACGAGCAGTACTTC
-	-	TRBV7-2	TRBJ1-4	CASSLTSATNEKLFF	TGTGCCAGCAGCTTAACGTCAGCAACTAATGAAAAACTGTTTTTT
-	-	TRBV5-1	TRBJ1-2	CASSLEAPYGYTF	TGCGCCAGCAGCTTGGAGGCACCATATGGCTACACCTTC
-	few	TRBV6-5	TRBJ2-3	CASSPSGSSSYF	TGTGCCAGCAGTCCATCCGGATCATCGTCGTATTTT
-	many	TRBV25-1	TRBJ2-7	CASSEFDQREQYF	TGTGCCAGCAGTGAATTTGATCAGCGCGAGCAGTACTTC
TRBD2	-	TRBV7-2	TRBJ2-7	CASSWQPGLANDEQYF	TGTGCCAGCAGCTGGCAGCCGGGACTAGCCAATGACGAGCAGTACTTC
-	many	TRBV28	TRBJ2-7	CASSTQRVSTYEQYF	TGTGCCAGCAGTACACAGCGAGTCTCGACCTACGAGCAGTACTTC
TRBD2	-	TRBV27	TRBJ2-1	CASRIRNSGRNNEQFF	TGTGCCAGCAGAATCCGGAATAGCGGGAGAAACAATGAGCAGTTCTTC